Listed below are T cell receptor beta chains from one sample, sequenced in a study of blood T cell repertoires in COVID-19. TCRdb's table, derived via immunoSEQ multiplex PCR, lists solely in-frame clones and lacks some. The sample has over 250,000 clones, just over 90% seen once. Source material: peripheral blood. These receptors originate from a woman aged 30 to 39 with COVID-19, enrolled during active disease. CDR3s include the opening cysteine and the closing phenylalanine or tryptophan. A D gene is named only where the DNA matches it firmly. Size is omitted from some rows. Given values are once, few, many or a class for expanded clones.

size,D,J,V,DNA,CDR3
once,TRBD2,TRBJ2-1,TRBV14,TGTGCCAGCAGCCTTACTAGCGGGATTTTCAATGAGCAGTTCTTC,CASSLTSGIFNEQFF
-,-,TRBJ2-7,TRBV7-6,TGTGCCAGCAGACCGACCCGGGACTCCACCTACGAGCAGTACTTC,CASRPTRDSTYEQYF
-,-,TRBJ2-7,TRBV6-2/TRBV6-3,TGTGCCAGCAGCTCTCGGCGTAACGGGAGAGGGGAGCAGTACTTC,CASSSRRNGRGEQYF
-,-,TRBJ1-1,TRBV7-3,TGTGCCAGCAGCTTTAACAGGGACGGTGAGGCTTTCTTT,CASSFNRDGEAFF
-,TRBD2,TRBJ2-3,TRBV19,TGTGCCAGTCGAGGAGCGGGAGGGACGCAGTATTTT,CASRGAGGTQYF
-,-,TRBJ1-1,TRBV12-3/TRBV12-4,TGTGCCAGCAGTTTAGGGAGAACTGAAGCTTTCTTT,CASSLGRTEAFF
once,-,TRBJ2-2,TRBV27,TGTGCCAGCAGTTTAGGCCGTAACACCGGGGAGCTGTTTTTT,CASSLGRNTGELFF
-,-,TRBJ2-3,TRBV2,TGTGCCAGCAGTAGGCAGGTTAGCACAGATACGCAGTATTTT,CASSRQVSTDTQYF
-,TRBD1,TRBJ1-5,TRBV28,TGTGCCAGCAGTTTTCCACAGGGGTTGGGCCAGCCCCAGCATTTT,CASSFPQGLGQPQHF
-,-,TRBJ1-2,TRBV28,TGTGCCAGCAACCCGACAGGTATCTATGGCTACACCTTC,CASNPTGIYGYTF
-,TRBD2,TRBJ2-7,TRBV28,TGTGCCAGCTTGGTGACTAGCGGTTCCTACGAGCAGTACTTC,CASLVTSGSYEQYF
-,TRBD2,TRBJ2-5,TRBV19,TGTGCCAGTAGTATTTCCAGCGGGAGGGCCAGTGAGACCCAGTACTTC,CASSISSGRASETQYF
-,-,TRBJ1-6,TRBV18,TGTGCCAGCTCACCACAAGGACAGATCTATAATTCACCCCTCCACTTT,CASSPQGQIYNSPLHF
-,TRBD1,TRBJ1-6,TRBV4-1,TGCGCCAGCAGCCAACCGGACAGGGAACCTTCACCCCTCCACTTT,CASSQPDREPSPLHF
once,-,TRBJ1-5,TRBV28,TGTGCCAGTTCGTCGGTGAATCAGCCCCAGCATTTT,CASSSVNQPQHF
-,-,TRBJ2-3,TRBV2,TGTGCCAGCAGTGGGGGCTCGGGACTGAAATTCACAGATACGCAGTATTTT,CASSGGSGLKFTDTQYF
-,TRBD1,TRBJ2-5,TRBV20-1,TGCAGTGCTAGTACCCCCTTACACAGGGGGCGAGGGGAGACCCAGTACTTC,CSASTPLHRGRGETQYF
-,-,TRBJ1-5,TRBV12-5,TGTGCTAGTGGTTTGTATTCCACAGATAATCAGCCCCAGCATTTT,CASGLYSTDNQPQHF
-,-,TRBJ1-1,TRBV27,TGTGCCAGCAGTTTTTCTACAGCTATGAACACTGAAGCTTTCTTT,CASSFSTAMNTEAFF
-,TRBD1,TRBJ2-7,TRBV13,TGTGCCAGCAGCCGATACGACAGGGGATTAGCCGAGCAGTACTTC,CASSRYDRGLAEQYF
-,-,TRBJ2-1,TRBV10-3,TGTGCCATCAGTGAAGGCGGCGGGCGTATTGAGCAGTTCTTC,CAISEGGGRIEQFF
-,TRBD2,TRBJ2-7,TRBV30,TGTGCCTGGAGTAGGTTAGCGGGATTGGGGGAGCAGTACTTC,CAWSRLAGLGEQYF
-,-,TRBJ1-2,TRBV28,TGTGCCAGCAGTTTAAGGACATATGGCTACACCTTC,CASSLRTYGYTF
-,-,TRBJ2-2,TRBV6-6,TGTGCCAGCAGCCTAACCGGGGAGCTGTTTTTT,CASSLTGELFF
-,-,TRBJ1-5,TRBV19,TGTGCCAGTAGAGGTACCAGGGCTACGAATCAGCCCCAGCATTTT,CASRGTRATNQPQHF
-,TRBD1,TRBJ2-7,TRBV4-1,TGCGCCAGCAGCGAGACCCCTGCCGGGTATTTCGCCAGACAGGGGACCTACGAGCAGTACTTC,CASSETPAGYFARQGTYEQYF
-,-,TRBJ1-4,TRBV7-9,TGTGCCAGCAGCCCCTCGGACTTCTTGGATAATGAAAAACTGTTTTTT,CASSPSDFLDNEKLFF
-,TRBD2,TRBJ2-1,TRBV3-1/TRBV3-2,TGTGCCAGCAGCCAAGACAAGCTGGCGGGAGTAGACAATGAGCAGTTCTTC,CASSQDKLAGVDNEQFF
-,TRBD2,TRBJ2-7,TRBV5-1,TGCGCCAGCAGCTTGGAGAGGACTAGCGGGAGAGGAGAGCAGTACTTC,CASSLERTSGRGEQYF
-,-,TRBJ1-1,TRBV7-9,TGTGCCAGCAGCTTAGCGGCTACTGAAGCTTTCTTT,CASSLAATEAFF
-,-,TRBJ1-5,TRBV3-1/TRBV3-2,TGTGCCAGCAGCCAAGGGGTTGGCGGACAGCCCCAGCATTTT,CASSQGVGGQPQHF
-,-,TRBJ1-1,TRBV6-5,TGTGCCAGCAGAAGGGGACAAAAGAAGAACACTGAAGCTTTCTTT,CASRRGQKKNTEAFF
-,-,TRBJ2-1,TRBV30,TGTGCCTGGAGTGTTGGAGGTGAGCAGTTCTTC,CAWSVGGEQFF
-,-,TRBJ1-1,TRBV30,TGTGCCTGGAGTTTGAGGGCACTTGGCACTGAAGCTTTCTTT,CAWSLRALGTEAFF
-,-,TRBJ1-3,TRBV4-1,TGCGCCAGCAGCCGAGAGCCAGGGGTAACTGGAAACACCATATATTTT,CASSREPGVTGNTIYF
-,-,TRBJ1-1,TRBV6-5,TGTGCCAGCAATTTTTTCTACGGCACTGAAGCTTTCTTT,CASNFFYGTEAFF
-,TRBD1,TRBJ1-2,TRBV28,TGTGCCAGCAGCCGAGGACAGGGGAATGGCTACACCTTC,CASSRGQGNGYTF
-,-,TRBJ1-5,TRBV19,TGTGCCAGCGGACATTTCGGCCAGCCCCAGCATTTT,CASGHFGQPQHF
-,TRBD2,TRBJ2-2,TRBV2,TGTGCCAGCAGTAAGGGACTAGCGGCGAACACCGGGGAGCTGTTTTTT,CASSKGLAANTGELFF
-,-,TRBJ1-1,TRBV28,TGTGCCAGCAGTTTACCTCTCGACAGGTACACTGAAGCTTTCTTT,CASSLPLDRYTEAFF
-,TRBD2,TRBJ2-7,TRBV11-3,TGTGCCAGCAGCTCCCTAGCGGGTGGCGAGCAGTACTTC,CASSSLAGGEQYF
-,-,TRBJ1-2,TRBV6-5,TGTGCCAGCAGCCGCCAACTACAGGGCACGGATGGCTACACCTTC,CASSRQLQGTDGYTF